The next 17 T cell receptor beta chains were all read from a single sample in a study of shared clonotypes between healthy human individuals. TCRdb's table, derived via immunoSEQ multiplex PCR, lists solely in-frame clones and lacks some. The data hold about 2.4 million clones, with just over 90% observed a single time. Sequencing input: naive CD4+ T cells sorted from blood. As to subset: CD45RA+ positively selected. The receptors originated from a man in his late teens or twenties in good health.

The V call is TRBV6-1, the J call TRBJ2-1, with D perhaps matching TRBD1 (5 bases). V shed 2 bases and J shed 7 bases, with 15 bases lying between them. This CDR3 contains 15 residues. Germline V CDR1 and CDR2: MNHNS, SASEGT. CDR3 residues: CASSEITGRWNEQFF. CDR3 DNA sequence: TGTGCCAGCAGTGAAATAACAGGACGGTGGAATGAGCAGTTCTTC.

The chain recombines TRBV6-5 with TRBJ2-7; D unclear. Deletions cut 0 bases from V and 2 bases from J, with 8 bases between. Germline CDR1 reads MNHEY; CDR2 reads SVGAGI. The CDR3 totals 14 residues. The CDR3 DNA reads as TGTGCCAGCAGTTACTCAGCAAACACCTACGAGCAGTACTTC. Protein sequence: CASSYSANTYEQYF.

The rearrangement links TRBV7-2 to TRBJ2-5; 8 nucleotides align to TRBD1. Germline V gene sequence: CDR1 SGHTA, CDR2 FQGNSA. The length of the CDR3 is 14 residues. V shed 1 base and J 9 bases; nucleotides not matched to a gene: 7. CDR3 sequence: CASSLVQGASSQYF. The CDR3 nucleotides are TGTGCCAGCAGCTTAGTCCAGGGGGCGAGTTCCCAGTACTTC.

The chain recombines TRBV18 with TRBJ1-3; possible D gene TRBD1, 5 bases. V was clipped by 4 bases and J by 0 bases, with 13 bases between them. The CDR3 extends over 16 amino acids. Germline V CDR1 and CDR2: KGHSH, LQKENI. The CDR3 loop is CASSRQGSLSGNTIYF. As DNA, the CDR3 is TGTGCCAGCTCACGGCAGGGCTCTCTCTCTGGAAACACCATATATTTT.

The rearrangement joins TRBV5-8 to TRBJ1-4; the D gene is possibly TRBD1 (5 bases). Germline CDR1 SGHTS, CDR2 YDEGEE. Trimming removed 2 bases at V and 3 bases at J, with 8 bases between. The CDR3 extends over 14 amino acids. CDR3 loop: CASSFGQANEKLFF. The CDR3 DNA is TGTGCCAGCAGCTTTGGACAAGCTAATGAAAAACTGTTTTTT.

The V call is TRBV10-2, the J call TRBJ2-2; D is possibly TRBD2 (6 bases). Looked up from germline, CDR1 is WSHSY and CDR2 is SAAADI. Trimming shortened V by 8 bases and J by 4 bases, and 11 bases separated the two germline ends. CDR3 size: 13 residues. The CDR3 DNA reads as TGCGCCAGCCGGACGGGAGCCACCGGGGAGCTGTTTTTT. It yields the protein CASRTGATGELFF.

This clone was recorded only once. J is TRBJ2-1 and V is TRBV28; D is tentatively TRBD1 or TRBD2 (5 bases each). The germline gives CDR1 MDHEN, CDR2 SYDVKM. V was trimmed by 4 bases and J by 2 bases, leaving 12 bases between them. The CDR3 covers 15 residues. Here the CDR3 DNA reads TGTGCCAGCAGTTCAGTGGGGGTCGCCTACAATGAGCAGTTCTTC. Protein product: CASSSVGVAYNEQFF.

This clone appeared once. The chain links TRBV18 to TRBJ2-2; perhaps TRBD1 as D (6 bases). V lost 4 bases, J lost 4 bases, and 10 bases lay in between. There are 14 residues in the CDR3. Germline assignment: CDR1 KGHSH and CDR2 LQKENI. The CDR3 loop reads CASSQTGPTGELFF. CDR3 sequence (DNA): TGTGCCAGCTCACAGACAGGTCCCACCGGGGAGCTGTTTTTT.

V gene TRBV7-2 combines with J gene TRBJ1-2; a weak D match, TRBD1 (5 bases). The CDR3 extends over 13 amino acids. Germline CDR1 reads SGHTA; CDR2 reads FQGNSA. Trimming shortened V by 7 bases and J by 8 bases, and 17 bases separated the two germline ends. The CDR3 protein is CASTILRGEGYTF. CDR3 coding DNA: TGTGCCAGCACCATTTTACGAGGGGAAGGCTACACCTTC.

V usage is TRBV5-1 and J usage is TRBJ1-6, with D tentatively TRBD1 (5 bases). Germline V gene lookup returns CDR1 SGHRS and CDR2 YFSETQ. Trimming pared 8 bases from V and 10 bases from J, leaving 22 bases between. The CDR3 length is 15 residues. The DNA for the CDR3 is TGCGCCAGTAGAGACAGAGGCCCTATCGGCTCACCCCTCCACTTT. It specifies CASRDRGPIGSPLHF.

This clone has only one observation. The CDR3 here is CASSSTAGVAYEQYF. As DNA, the CDR3 is TGTGCCAGCAGCTCCACAGCGGGGGTTGCCTACGAGCAGTACTTC. The chain couples TRBV11-2 to TRBJ2-7; 8 positions agree with TRBD2. This CDR3 is 15 amino acids long. Germline V gives CDR1 SGHAT, CDR2 FQNNGV. Unmatched junction bases numbered 7, after V lost 4 bases and J lost 2 bases.

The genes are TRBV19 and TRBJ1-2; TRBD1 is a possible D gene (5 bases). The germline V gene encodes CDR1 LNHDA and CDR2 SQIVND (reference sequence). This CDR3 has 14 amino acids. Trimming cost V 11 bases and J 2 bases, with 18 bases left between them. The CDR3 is CASGKVGTNYGYTF. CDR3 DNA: TGTGCCTCCGGCAAAGTAGGGACGAACTATGGCTACACCTTC. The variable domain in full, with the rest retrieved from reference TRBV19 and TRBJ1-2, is DGGITQSPKYLFRKEGQNVTLSCEQNLNHDAMYWYRQDPGQGLRLIYYSQIVNDFQKGDIAEGYSVSREKKESFPLTVTSAQKNPTAFYLCASGKVGTNYGYTFGSGTRLTVV.

The CDR3 bases are TGCGCCAGCAGCCAAGAACAGGGGCGGAGTGAAAAACTGTTTTTT. This translates into CASSQEQGRSEKLFF. This sequence joins TRBV4-1 and TRBJ1-4; 7 bases are a match to TRBD1. Germline V gene sequence: CDR1 MGHRA, CDR2 YSYEKL. The CDR3 length is 15 residues. V was clipped by 0 bases and J by 7 bases; unmatched bases: 5.

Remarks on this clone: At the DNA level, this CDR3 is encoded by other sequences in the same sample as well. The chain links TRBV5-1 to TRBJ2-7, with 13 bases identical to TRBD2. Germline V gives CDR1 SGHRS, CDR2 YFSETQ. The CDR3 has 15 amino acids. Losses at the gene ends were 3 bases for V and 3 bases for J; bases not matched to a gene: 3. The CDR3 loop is CASSSRTSGGYEQYF. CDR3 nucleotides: TGCGCCAGCAGCTCCCGGACTAGCGGGGGCTACGAGCAGTACTTC.

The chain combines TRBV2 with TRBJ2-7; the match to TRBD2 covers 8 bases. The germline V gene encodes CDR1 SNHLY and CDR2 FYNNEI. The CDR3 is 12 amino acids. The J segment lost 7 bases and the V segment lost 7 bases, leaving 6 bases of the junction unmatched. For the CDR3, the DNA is TGTGCCAGCACCCTCGGGGGGGGTGAGCAGTACTTC. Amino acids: CASTLGGGEQYF.

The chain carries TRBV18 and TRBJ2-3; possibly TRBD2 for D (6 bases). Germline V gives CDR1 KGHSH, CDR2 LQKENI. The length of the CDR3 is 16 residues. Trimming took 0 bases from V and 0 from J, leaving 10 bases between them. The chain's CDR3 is CASSPPGGLSTDTQYF. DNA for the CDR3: TGTGCCAGCTCACCACCGGGCGGACTAAGCACAGATACGCAGTATTTT.

The CDR3 DNA reads TGTGCCAGCAGTTCTCTGGGACAGAAAAATGAAAAACTGTTTTTT. This gives the protein CASSSLGQKNEKLFF. The chain links TRBV28 to TRBJ1-4, with 7 bases that match TRBD1. The CDR3 loop spans 15 amino acids. Germline lookup yields CDR1 MDHEN and CDR2 SYDVKM. V lost 4 bases, J lost 5 bases, and 7 bases stayed unmatched.